A selection of T cell receptor beta chains follows, all from one sample in a study of cytomegalovirus exposure and HLA in healthy donors. TCRdb's copy holds only in-frame clones and misses some; the assay was immunoSEQ multiplex PCR. The repertoire has approximately 160,000 clones, roughly 80% of them found once; the top ten carry 13%. What was sequenced was PBMCs. The receptors shown here come from a woman aged 45-65 years in good health and CMV-seropositive. The CDR3 runs from the conserved cysteine through the conserved F or W. D genes are given only for firm matches. A row's size may be missing; if present it is once, few, many or a size class.

NA | NA | TRBJ2-6 | TRBV6-5 | CASSFGGFAANVLTF | TGTGCCAGCAGCTTCGGAGGCTTCGCGGCCAACGTCCTGACTTTC
TRBD2 | NA | TRBJ2-3 | TRBV7-3 | CASSSLAGTSTDTQYF | TGTGCCAGCAGCTCTCTAGCGGGGACCAGCACAGATACGCAGTATTTT
NA | NA | TRBJ1-1 | TRBV7-9 | CASSSEARTEAFF | TGTGCCAGCAGCTCTGAGGCCAGAACTGAAGCTTTCTTT
TRBD2 | NA | TRBJ2-1 | TRBV19 | CASTPRGEAYNEQFF | TGTGCCAGTACTCCACGGGGGGAGGCCTACAATGAGCAGTTCTTC
NA | NA | TRBJ1-1 | TRBV19 | CASRGGNTEAFF | TGTGCCAGTAGGGGAGGGAACACTGAAGCTTTCTTT
NA | NA | TRBJ1-1 | TRBV14 | CASSLQVYTEAFF | TGTGCCAGCAGCCTACAGGTGTACACTGAAGCTTTCTTT
TRBD1 | once | TRBJ1-1 | TRBV30 | CAWTVGDRERTEAFF | TGTGCCTGGACGGTGGGGGACAGGGAAAGAACTGAAGCTTTCTTT
NA | NA | TRBJ1-5 | TRBV2 | CASRDSNNQPQHF | TGTGCCAGCAGGGACAGCAACAATCAGCCCCAGCATTTT
TRBD2 | few | TRBJ2-7 | TRBV18 | CASGGYHEQYF | TGTGCCTCGGGAGGGTACCACGAGCAGTACTTC
NA | few | TRBJ2-2 | TRBV7-3 | CASSPEAGALTGELFF | TGTGCCAGCAGCCCTGAGGCGGGGGCTTTAACCGGGGAGCTGTTTTTT
TRBD2 | NA | TRBJ2-6 | TRBV7-8 | CASSQGLAGGQVSGANVLTF | TGTGCCAGCAGTCAAGGACTAGCGGGGGGGCAAGTGAGTGGGGCCAACGTCCTGACTTTC
TRBD1 | NA | TRBJ1-1 | TRBV6-5 | CASSYSQGASTEAFF | TGTGCCAGCAGTTACTCCCAGGGGGCGAGCACTGAAGCTTTCTTT
TRBD1 | NA | TRBJ1-2 | TRBV30 | CAWSVIRTGAYGYTF | TGTGCCTGGAGTGTAATCAGGACAGGCGCCTATGGCTACACCTTC
TRBD2 | NA | TRBJ2-3 | TRBV5-1 | CASSPSLAGFTDTQYF | TGCGCCAGCAGCCCCTCCCTAGCGGGGTTCACAGATACGCAGTATTTT
NA | NA | TRBJ1-2 | TRBV5-6 | CASSMVGGNTGGYTF | TGTGCCAGCAGCATGGTGGGGGGGAATACAGGTGGCTACACCTTC
NA | few | TRBJ1-5 | TRBV10-2 | CASSGEISNQPQHF | TGCGCCAGCAGTGGGGAGATTAGCAATCAGCCCCAGCATTTT
TRBD2 | NA | TRBJ2-7 | TRBV29-1 | CSAGEGRFDEQYF | TGCAGCGCCGGGGAGGGTAGGTTCGACGAGCAGTACTTC
NA | NA | TRBJ2-5 | TRBV7-9 | CSSSFAETQYF | TGTTCCAGCAGCTTTGCGGAGACCCAGTACTTC
NA | NA | TRBJ1-2 | TRBV6-5 | CASSRGGLANYGYTF | TGTGCCAGCAGCCGGGGGGGACTGGCGAACTATGGCTACACCTTC
TRBD1 | NA | TRBJ2-7 | TRBV6-6 | CASSFNRGREQYF | TGTGCCAGCAGTTTCAACAGGGGACGAGAGCAGTACTTC
TRBD2 | NA | TRBJ2-5 | TRBV2 | CASSEGGGGAGETQYF | TGTGCCAGCAGTGAGGGCGGCGGGGGGGCCGGAGAGACCCAGTACTTC
NA | few | TRBJ1-1 | TRBV7-8 | CASSLEGGGAFF | TGTGCCAGCAGCTTGGAGGGAGGAGGAGCTTTCTTT
TRBD1 | NA | TRBJ2-3 | TRBV14 | CASSRSRGRTVTDTQYF | TGTGCCAGCAGCCGGTCCAGGGGGCGAACGGTCACAGATACGCAGTATTTT
TRBD1 | NA | TRBJ1-1 | TRBV6-1 | CASRGPGQGRTEAFF | TGTGCCAGCAGGGGTCCCGGACAGGGCAGGACTGAAGCTTTCTTT
TRBD1 | few | TRBJ2-2 | TRBV11-2 | CASSRNTGDTGELFF | TGTGCCAGCAGCCGAAACACAGGGGACACCGGGGAGCTGTTTTTT
TRBD1 | NA | TRBJ2-2 | TRBV7-3 | CASSEGTGERGELFF | TGTGCCAGCAGCGAAGGGACAGGGGAACGCGGGGAGCTGTTTTTT
NA | NA | TRBJ2-6 | TRBV6-1 | CASSTDSSGANVLTF | TGTGCCAGCAGCACCGACAGCTCTGGGGCCAACGTCCTGACTTTC
TRBD1 | once | TRBJ1-5 | TRBV6-1 | CASSESFGTAINNQPQHF | TGTGCCAGCAGTGAGAGTTTCGGGACAGCAATCAACAATCAGCCCCAGCATTTT
NA | NA | TRBJ2-1 | TRBV11-2 | CASSLDTPPIPRDYNEQFF | TGTGCCAGCAGCTTAGATACCCCACCTATCCCCAGGGACTACAATGAGCAGTTCTTC
TRBD1 | NA | TRBJ1-2 | TRBV9 | CASSVRGTALSGYTF | TGTGCCAGCAGCGTACGCGGGACAGCCCTTAGTGGCTACACCTTC
NA | NA | TRBJ1-6 | TRBV7-9 | CASSFGGNSPLHF | TGTGCCAGCAGCTTCGGGGGAAATTCACCCCTCCACTTT
TRBD1 | few | TRBJ2-7 | TRBV7-7 | CASSLTGGSAEQYF | TGTGCTAGCAGCTTAACAGGGGGTTCCGCCGAGCAGTACTTC
NA | NA | TRBJ2-5 | TRBV21-1 | CASSKGRAREGTQYF | TGTGCCAGCAGCAAGGGCAGGGCCCGCGAAGGGACCCAGTACTTC
TRBD1 | NA | TRBJ2-1 | TRBV27 | CASTVTGENNEQFF | TGTGCCAGCACCGTGACAGGGGAAAACAATGAGCAGTTCTTC
NA | NA | TRBJ2-6 | TRBV7-9 | CASSWLAGRTEANVLTF | TGTGCCAGCAGCTGGTTGGCAGGCCGTACAGAGGCCAACGTCCTGACTTTC
NA | NA | TRBJ1-1 | TRBV7-2 | CASSLERGAAFF | TGTGCCAGCAGCTTAGAGCGAGGTGCAGCTTTCTTT
TRBD2 | few | TRBJ2-2 | TRBV19 | CASSPQGGAGELFF | TGTGCCAGTAGCCCGCAGGGAGGGGCCGGGGAGCTGTTTTTT
NA | NA | TRBJ2-1 | TRBV21-1 | CASSSGPGQYYNEQFF | TGTGCCAGCAGCTCAGGACCGGGACAGTACTACAATGAGCAGTTCTTC
NA | NA | TRBJ1-4 | TRBV18 | CASSPGTGTNEKLFF | TGTGCCAGCTCACCGGGTACAGGGACTAATGAAAAACTGTTTTTT
NA | NA | TRBJ2-7 | TRBV6-1 | CASSEDREGYEQYF | TGTGCCAGCAGTGAAGACAGGGAGGGATACGAGCAGTACTTC
NA | few | TRBJ1-5 | TRBV2 | CASSAREYSNQPQHF | TGTGCCAGCAGCGCCCGGGAGTATAGCAATCAGCCCCAGCATTTT